This T cell receptor (beta chain) was documented in a study of human T cells and chemical hapten exposure. Across the whole study: The study traced per-sample TCR yield variation mainly to small differences in pooled library volumes. Study-wide results and limits: No change in TCRs above 1 in 1000 frequency was produced by DPC sensitization.

This clonotype was detected many times. Antigen specificity is unknown. V lost 1 base to trimming and J lost 4 bases; unmatched junction nucleotides: 8. CDR1 and CDR2 from the germline V gene are LNHNV and YYDKDF (reference sequence). CDR3 length: 17 residues. This sample's time point: healthy volunteer bleed at 6 weeks. Extraction yielded total RNA from whole blood (unfractionated). As handled by the study authors: A per-sample median of roughly 96,000 TCRs was observed, with a range of about 23,224 to 700,000. TCRdb re-called the RACE reads with MiXCR, one entry per CDR3 protein. The V and J calls and clone size come from TCRdb's table, not from the authors' own analysis. This table has about 77,000 distinct CDR3 sequences, over 6.5% appearing once.

The chain carries TRBV15 and TRBJ1-5; 9 bases line up with TRBD1. Material: whole blood. This receptor was obtained from a female donor in good health. Some clones in this sample may be carry-over from other donors' samples. CDR3 sequence (DNA): TGTGCCACCAGCAGAGTCGGGACAGGGAGGCGAAATCAGCCCCAGCATTTT. Encoded protein: CATSRVGTGRRNQPQHF. Full variable domain (missing parts from reference TRBV15 and TRBJ1-5): DAMVIQNPRYQVTQFGKPVTLSCSQTLNHNVMYWYQQKSSQAPKLLFHYYDKDFNNEADTPDNFQSRRPNTSFCFLDIRSPGLGDTAMYLCATSRVGTGRRNQPQHFGDGTRLSIL.